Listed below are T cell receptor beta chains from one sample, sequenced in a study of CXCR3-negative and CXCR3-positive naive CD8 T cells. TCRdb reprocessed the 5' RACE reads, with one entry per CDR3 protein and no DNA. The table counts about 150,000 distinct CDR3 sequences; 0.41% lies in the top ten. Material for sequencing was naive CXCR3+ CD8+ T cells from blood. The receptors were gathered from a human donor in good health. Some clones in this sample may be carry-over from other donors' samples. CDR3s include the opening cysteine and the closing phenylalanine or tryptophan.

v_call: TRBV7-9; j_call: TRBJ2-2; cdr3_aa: CASRPGDDTGELFF
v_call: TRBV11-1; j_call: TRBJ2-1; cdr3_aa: CASRQAGGPNEQFF
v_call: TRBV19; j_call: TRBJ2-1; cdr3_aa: CASSIVRLAGGPQRNEQFF
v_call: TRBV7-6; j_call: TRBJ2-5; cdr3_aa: CASSDQETQYF
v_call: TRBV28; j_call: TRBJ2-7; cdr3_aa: CASSKGPRAEEQYF
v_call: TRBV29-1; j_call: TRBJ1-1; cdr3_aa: CSVEDLVGAGAFF
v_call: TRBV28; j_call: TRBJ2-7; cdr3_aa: CASSFLPGTGNSYEQYF
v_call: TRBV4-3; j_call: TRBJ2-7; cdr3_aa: CASSRGTGFSYEQYF
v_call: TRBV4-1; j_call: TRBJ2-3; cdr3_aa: CASSPPSSRTDTQYF
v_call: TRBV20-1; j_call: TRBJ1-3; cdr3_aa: CSARDFGTTSGNTIYF
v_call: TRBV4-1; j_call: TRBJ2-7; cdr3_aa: CASSQDREPGYEQYF
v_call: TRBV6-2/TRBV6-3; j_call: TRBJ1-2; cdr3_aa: CASSEGLDTRGYTF
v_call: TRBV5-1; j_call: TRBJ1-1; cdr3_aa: CASRLWTANTEAFF
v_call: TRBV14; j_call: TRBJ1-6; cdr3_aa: CASSPRTGANSPLHF
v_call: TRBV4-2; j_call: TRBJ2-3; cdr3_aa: CASSRAGDTPTDTQYF
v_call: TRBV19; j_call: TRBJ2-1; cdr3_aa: CASSMASGGSYNEQFF
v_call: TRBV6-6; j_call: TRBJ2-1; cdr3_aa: CASSFGLAPTYNEQFF
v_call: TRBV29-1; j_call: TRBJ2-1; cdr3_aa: CSVRTATEYNEQFF
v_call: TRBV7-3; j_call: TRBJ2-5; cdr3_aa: CASTRAQGETQYF
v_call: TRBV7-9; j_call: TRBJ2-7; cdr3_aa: CASSGQGGQNEQYF
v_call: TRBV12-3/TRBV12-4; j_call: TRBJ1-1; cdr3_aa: CASSFTGVNTEAFF
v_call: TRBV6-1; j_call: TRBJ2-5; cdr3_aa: CASSPTFRQAQETQYF
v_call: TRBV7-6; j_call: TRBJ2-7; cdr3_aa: CASSPITRLEQYF
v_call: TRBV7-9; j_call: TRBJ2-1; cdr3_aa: CASSWGDWDEQFF
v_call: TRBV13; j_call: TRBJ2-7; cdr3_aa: CASSLSHTYDEQYF
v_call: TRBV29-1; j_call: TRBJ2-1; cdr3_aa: CSAEETDNEQFF
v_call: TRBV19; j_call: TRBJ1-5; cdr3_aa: CASSRGLLVMYSNQPQHF
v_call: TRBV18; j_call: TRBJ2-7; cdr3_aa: CASSLTADTYGQYF
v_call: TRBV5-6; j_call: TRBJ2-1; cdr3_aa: CASSLWERIDEQFF
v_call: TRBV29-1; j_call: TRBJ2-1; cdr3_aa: CSVPDAVDEQFF
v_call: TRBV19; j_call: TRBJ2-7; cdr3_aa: CASSYRGQGFAYEQYF
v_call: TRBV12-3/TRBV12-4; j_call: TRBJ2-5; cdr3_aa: CASSLSRGADQETQYF
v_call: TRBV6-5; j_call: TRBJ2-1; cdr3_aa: CASSYEGSSYNEQFF